One sample yielded the 26 T cell receptor beta chains listed below, sequenced in a study of Ad26.COV2.S vaccination and SARS-CoV-2 variants. The repertoire was sequenced with immunoSEQ multiplex PCR; TCRdb's copy has only in-frame clones and lacks some. This sample carries roughly 500,000 clones, 85% to 90% of them seen once, and the ten largest clones take over 2%. The treatment: around 19 received Ad26.COV2.S at low or high dose, single or two shots; roughly five received placebo; per-sample allocation not given. The samples were gathered on day 63 after the first injection of vaccine or placebo. The material was peripheral blood, obtained in a trial of Ad26.COV2.S vaccine versus placebo. The receptors here all came from a person between 18 and 65 years old who received the Ad26.COV2.S COVID-19 vaccine or a placebo.

V usage is TRBV19 and J usage is TRBJ1-1, with 11 bases identical to TRBD1. The CDR3 has 14 amino acids. V dropped 5 bases and J dropped 6; count of bases not matched to a gene: 5. The germline V gene has CDR1 LNHDA and CDR2 SQIVND (reference sequence). The DNA for the CDR3 is TGTGCCAGTAGTTGGGACAGGGGGTTTTCTGAAGCTTTCTTT. This sequence encodes CASSWDRGFSEAFF. Filled out from reference TRBV19 and TRBJ1-1, the complete variable domain reads DGGITQSPKYLFRKEGQNVTLSCEQNLNHDAMYWYRQDPGQGLRLIYYSQIVNDFQKGDIAEGYSVSREKKESFPLTVTSAQKNPTAFYLCASSWDRGFSEAFFGQGTRLTVV.

This clone is a singleton in its sample. This rearrangement joins TRBV6-2 or TRBV6-3 to TRBJ1-1, with 9 bases identical to TRBD1. Germline CDR1 reads MNHEY; CDR2 reads SVGEGT. V trimming: 0 bases; J trimming: 2 bases; junction bases outside the gene matches: 13. The CDR3 has 19 residues. CDR3 coding DNA: TGTGCCAGCAGTTACTCTACCGGACAGGGGATTCCTGAAAACACTGAAGCTTTCTTT. The encoded protein is CASSYSTGQGIPENTEAFF.

The V gene is TRBV19, the J gene TRBJ2-2; no clear D. Germline CDR1 LNHDA, CDR2 SQIVND (reference sequence). Trimming took 0 bases from V and 8 from J, leaving 7 bases between them. The CDR3 loop spans 13 amino acids. The CDR3 reads CASSIEIVGELFF. The DNA for the CDR3 is TGTGCCAGTAGTATAGAGATCGTGGGGGAGCTGTTTTTT.

The rearrangement joins TRBV5-1 to TRBJ1-1; TRBD1 might be the D (6 bases). The germline CDR1 and CDR2 sequences are SGHRS and YFSETQ. The CDR3 has 12 residues. V shed 0 bases and J shed 9 bases, with 9 bases lying between them. Here the CDR3 reads CASSLGQDQAFF. The CDR3 DNA sequence: TGCGCCAGCAGCTTGGGACAGGACCAAGCTTTCTTT. Combining the CDR3 with reference TRBV5-1 and TRBJ1-1 gives the whole variable domain KAGVTQTPRYLIKTRGQQVTLSCSPISGHRSVSWYQQTPGQGLQFLFEYFSETQRNKGNFPGRFSGRQFSNSRSEMNVSTLELGDSALYLCASSLGQDQAFFGQGTRLTVV.

CDR3 in amino acids: CASSVFGQGHEKLFF. The CDR3 DNA reads TGTGCCAGCAGCGTATTCGGACAGGGTCATGAAAAACTGTTTTTT. The rearrangement links TRBV9 to TRBJ1-4; TRBD1 aligns across 8 bases. The CDR3 is 15 residues long. Germline V gene lookup returns CDR1 SGDLS and CDR2 YYNGEE. J gave up 6 bases and V 1 base, and 5 bases lay outside the gene matches.

The chain carries TRBV11-2 and TRBJ2-7, with no clear D. The CDR3 is 12 amino acids. V was pared by 3 bases and J by 4 bases, with 7 bases between. Germline V gene lookup returns CDR1 SGHAT and CDR2 FQNNGV. CDR3 protein: CASSFGPYEQYV. For the CDR3, the DNA is TGTGCCAGCAGCTTTGGACCTTACGAGCAGTACGTC.

The J gene is TRBJ1-2, the V gene TRBV5-4, with D maybe TRBD1 (5 bases). V was pared by 4 bases and J by 8 bases, with 15 bases between. The CDR3 has 13 amino acids. Per the germline V gene, CDR1 is SGHNT and CDR2 is YYREEE (reference sequence). CDR3 nucleotide sequence: TGTGCCAGCAGCCTCTACGGGGCCTGGGGCTACACCTTC. It specifies CASSLYGAWGYTF. Full variable domain (remainder filled in from reference TRBV5-4 and TRBJ1-2): ETGVTQSPTHLIKTRGQQVTLRCSSQSGHNTVSWYQQALGQGPQFIFQYYREEENGRGNFPPRFSGLQFPNYSSELNVNALELDDSALYLCASSLYGAWGYTFGSGTRLTVV.

The V call is TRBV4-3, the J call TRBJ2-5; D is unresolved. The germline V gene encodes CDR1 LGHNA and CDR2 YSLEER. Trimming removed 0 bases at V and 2 bases at J, with 10 bases between. CDR3 size: 15 residues. CDR3 residues: CASSQDLVRQETQYF. The CDR3 region has the DNA TGCGCCAGCAGCCAAGATCTAGTCCGACAAGAGACCCAGTACTTC.

The chain links TRBV18 to TRBJ1-1; 7 nucleotides match TRBD1. Germline values: CDR1 KGHSH, CDR2 LQKENI. Trimming cost V 0 bases and J 1 base; bases outside gene matches: 8. CDR3 size: 17 residues. The CDR3 region is CASSPPNHRGRNTEAFF. The CDR3 region has the DNA TGTGCCAGCTCACCACCCAACCACAGGGGACGGAACACTGAAGCTTTCTTT.

The rearrangement uses TRBV6-5 and TRBJ2-3; a possible D gene is TRBD2 (6 bases). The CDR3 contains 14 residues. Germline values: CDR1 MNHEY, CDR2 SVGAGI. Trimming removed 10 bases at V and 5 bases at J, with 19 bases between. This CDR3 reads CATMSPWREDTQYF. The CDR3 DNA follows: TGTGCCACCATGTCGCCCTGGAGGGAAGATACGCAGTATTTT.

This sequence joins TRBV12-3 or TRBV12-4 and TRBJ2-1; TRBD2 might be the D (5 bases). This CDR3 contains 12 residues. V lost 7 bases and J lost 2, with 6 bases in between. The CDR3 nucleotides read TGTGCCAGCAAGACTACCTACAATGAGCAGTTCTTC. Encoded protein: CASKTTYNEQFF.

V is TRBV5-8 and J is TRBJ2-3, with D unclear. CDR1 is SGHTS, CDR2 YDEGEE, per germline. The CDR3 is made up of 13 amino acids. The V gene lost 1 base and the J gene lost 6 bases, with 9 bases spanning the gap. The CDR3 loop reads CASSLFATDTQYF. The DNA for the CDR3 is TGTGCCAGCAGCTTGTTCGCGACGGATACGCAGTATTTT. The entire variable domain, with the rest obtained from reference TRBV5-8 and TRBJ2-3, is as follows: EAGVTQSPTHLIKTRGQQATLRCSPISGHTSVYWYQQALGLGLQFLLWYDEGEERNRGNFPPRFSGRQFPNYSSELNVNALELEDSALYLCASSLFATDTQYFGPGTRLTVL.

The chain uses TRBV19 and TRBJ2-2; 10 bases fit TRBD2. The CDR3 runs 17 residues. Germline values: CDR1 LNHDA, CDR2 SQIVND (reference sequence). The junction had 9 bases not matched to a gene; V was cut back by 6 bases and J by 2 bases. In DNA, the CDR3 is TGTGCCAGTAGGCAAACTCTAGCGGGAGTTAACACCGGGGAGCTGTTTTTT. Translated, it gives CASRQTLAGVNTGELFF.

The V and J genes are TRBV2 and TRBJ2-1, with 12 bases that match TRBD2. Germline V gene lookup returns CDR1 SNHLY and CDR2 FYNNEI. The CDR3 extends over 14 amino acids. V was clipped by 5 bases and J by 8 bases; unmatched bases: 4. The CDR3 is CASSPRLAGDEQFF. CDR3 sequence (DNA): TGTGCCAGCAGTCCGAGACTAGCGGGAGATGAGCAGTTCTTC.

This clone was picked up a small number of times. The DNA is omitted, as the CDR3 cannot be located on it reliably, and the CDR3 follows TCRdb's listing. V usage is TRBV30 and J usage is TRBJ2-3; the table gives TRBD1 as D, unverified against the DNA. The CDR3 spans 17 residues, counting both ends. Germline V CDR1 and CDR2: GTSNPN, SVGIG (reference sequence). The CDR3 protein is CAWSVFLLDSSTDTQYF.

This clone was counted a single time. The chain links TRBV6-5 to TRBJ2-7; D gene unclear. The V end lost 6 bases, the J end lost 1 base, and 10 bases lay between the germline ends. The CDR3 loop spans 13 amino acids. CDR1 and CDR2 from the germline V gene are MNHEY and SVGAGI. The DNA for the CDR3 is TGTGCCAGCAGCCACGGGTCGTCCTACGAGCAGTACGTC. It is translated as CASSHGSSYEQYV.

This sequence joins TRBV27 and TRBJ1-2; 8 bases are a match to TRBD1. The germline V gene has CDR1 MNHEY and CDR2 SMNVEV (reference sequence). This CDR3 has 17 residues. V was clipped by 4 bases and J by 0 bases; unmatched bases: 10. In DNA form, the CDR3 reads TGTGCCAGCAGTTCAGTGCAGGGGGCCCTAGCTAACTATGGCTACACCTTC. It encodes CASSSVQGALANYGYTF.

As for this clone: The sample has other DNA sequences that encode this CDR3 too. CDR3 in DNA: TGTGCCAGCAGCGTAGGGACAGGGATCTATGGCTACACCTTC. This gives the protein CASSVGTGIYGYTF. The chain recombines TRBV9 with TRBJ1-2, with 8 bases identical to TRBD1. Germline trimming cut 0 bases from V and 4 bases from J; bases unmatched to any gene: 2. There are 14 residues in the CDR3. Germline loops: CDR1 SGDLS, CDR2 YYNGEE. The whole variable domain, remainder taken from reference TRBV9 and TRBJ1-2, is DSGVTQTPKHLITATGQRVTLRCSPRSGDLSVYWYQQSLDQGLQFLIQYYNGEERAKGNILERFSAQQFPDLHSELNLSSLELGDSALYFCASSVGTGIYGYTFGSGTRLTVV.

The genes are TRBV7-2 and TRBJ2-7; weak D call: TRBD2 (5 bases). V shed 3 bases and J shed 7 bases, with 16 bases lying between them. The CDR3 is made up of 14 amino acids. In germline, CDR1 is SGHTA, CDR2 FQGNSA. CDR3 nucleotide sequence: TGTGCCAGCAGCTTGGCGCTAGCCTACGAGGAGCAGTACTTC. Its protein is CASSLALAYEEQYF.

The chain is built from TRBV7-4 and TRBJ2-7; D is unclear. Germline lookup yields CDR1 SGHVT and CDR2 SQSDAQ. The CDR3 is made up of 15 amino acids. V shed 1 base and J shed 2 bases, with 12 bases lying between them. CDR3 loop: CASSLEDRATYEQYF. In DNA form, the CDR3 reads TGTGCCAGCAGCTTAGAAGATCGGGCTACCTACGAGCAGTACTTC.

V usage is TRBV7-2 and J usage is TRBJ1-4, with D unresolved. The V and J ends lost 6 bases and 2 bases respectively, with 10 bases between them. The V gene's germline CDR1 is SGHTA and CDR2 FQGNSA. This CDR3 is built from 14 residues. The CDR3 sequence is CASRRSRTNEKLFF. The DNA of the CDR3 is TGTGCCAGCAGGCGTAGCAGGACTAATGAAAAACTGTTTTTT.

The CDR3 loop is CAWSAPRGAETQYF. The DNA for the CDR3 is TGTGCCTGGAGTGCACCTCGGGGGGCAGAGACCCAGTACTTC. V usage is TRBV30 and J usage is TRBJ2-5; TRBD2 is a possible D gene (7 bases). This CDR3 has 14 amino acids. Trimming pared 1 base from V and 4 bases from J, leaving 13 bases between. Germline V gene data show CDR1 as GTSNPN and CDR2 as SVGIG (reference sequence).

The chain employs TRBV2 and TRBJ2-3; 7 bases line up with TRBD1. The CDR3 has 13 amino acids. V was pared by 9 bases and J by 5 bases, with 8 bases of the junction left unmatched. The V gene's germline CDR1 is SNHLY and CDR2 FYNNEI. DNA of the CDR3: TGTGCCAGAAGGGGACAGTCCGGAGATACGCAGTATTTT. This gives the protein CARRGQSGDTQYF.

The chain combines TRBV6-5 with TRBJ2-5; D perhaps matches TRBD1 (6 bases). V was shortened by 9 bases and J by 0 bases, with 17 bases between the two germline ends. There are 15 residues in the CDR3. Germline V gene lookup returns CDR1 MNHEY and CDR2 SVGAGI. The CDR3 spells CASRDSTGHQETQYF. As DNA, the CDR3 is TGTGCCAGTCGAGATTCGACAGGACACCAAGAGACCCAGTACTTC.

This chain uses TRBV7-3 with TRBJ1-1; maybe TRBD1 (6 bases). Per the germline V gene, CDR1 is SGHTA and CDR2 is FQGTGA. There are 13 residues in the CDR3. Trimming left V 3 bases short and J 3 bases short, with 8 bases between. CDR3 sequence: CASSFGGDTEAFF. The CDR3 DNA is TGTGCCAGCAGCTTTGGGGGCGACACTGAAGCTTTCTTT.

The chain has TRBV7-2 and TRBJ2-1; D unresolved. Trimming shortened V by 2 bases and J by 8 bases, and 4 bases separated the two germline ends. The germline gives CDR1 SGHTA, CDR2 FQGNSA. There are 11 residues in the CDR3. The CDR3 sequence is CASSLNYEQFF. The CDR3 DNA reads as TGTGCCAGCAGCTTAAACTATGAGCAGTTCTTC.